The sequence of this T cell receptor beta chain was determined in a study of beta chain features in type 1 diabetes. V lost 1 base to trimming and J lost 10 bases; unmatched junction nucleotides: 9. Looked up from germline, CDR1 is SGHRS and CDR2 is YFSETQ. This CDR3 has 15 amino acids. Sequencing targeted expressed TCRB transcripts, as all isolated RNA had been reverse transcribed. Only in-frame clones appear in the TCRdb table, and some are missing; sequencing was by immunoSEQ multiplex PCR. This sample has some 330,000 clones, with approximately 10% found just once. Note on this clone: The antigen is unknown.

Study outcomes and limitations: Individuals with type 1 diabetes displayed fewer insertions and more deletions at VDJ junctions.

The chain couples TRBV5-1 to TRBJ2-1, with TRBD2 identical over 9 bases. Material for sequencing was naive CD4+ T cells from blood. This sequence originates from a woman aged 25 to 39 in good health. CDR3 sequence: CASSLRLAGEREQFF. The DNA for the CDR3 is TGCGCCAGCAGCTTGAGGTTAGCGGGAGAGAGGGAGCAGTTCTTC.